This T cell receptor (beta chain) was identified in a study of cytomegalovirus exposure and HLA in healthy donors listed by TCRdb under 2017. At the level of the whole study: According to a later analysis, the approximately 130 validation repertoires were produced on the same platform as the 600 to 850 repertoires of the first cohort. The study was designed to test whether signatures of past pathogen exposure could be identified by cataloging public T cell receptors. In addition to the first cohort of 500 to 850 subjects, a separate validation cohort of 120 different subjects was used. To predict cytomegalovirus infection status, the study combined high-throughput TCR immunosequencing, statistical association of individual TCRs with disease status, and machine learning. Study-wide findings and limitations: The study listed 150 to 200 TCR beta chains as associated with cytomegalovirus. A later analysis found that TCRs clustered in the first cohort also tended to co-occur in the approximately 120 validation repertoires, with 90% to 95% of cluster scores above 0. A few of the identified cytomegalovirus-associated TCR beta chains were confirmed in vitro to be specific for cytomegalovirus antigens. Cytomegalovirus status was reported to be diagnosed by the classifier with high specificity and sensitivity in both the original and validation cohorts. Most TCR sequences were observed very rarely across donors, whereas some public TCRs were present in many individuals. All 120 repertoires were used to score co-occurrence in the validation cohort in a later analysis, because that analysis had no HLA typing for the cohort. According to the authors, the approach could potentially be generalized to other disease states and immunological phenotypes.

The donors were included in the validation cohort of 130 or so subjects, a group kept apart from the approximately 650-subject first cohort. Per the germline V gene, SGHRS is the CDR1 and YFSETQ is the CDR2. The CDR3 measures 16 amino acids from cysteine to phenylalanine. The DNA shown is the 48-base CDR3, in frame from base 1. V is cut back by 2 bases and J by 6 bases, with 6 bases in the junction unmatched. This clone was observed once. Its cognate antigen has yet to be identified. Base quality data are lacking; no much larger clone is found one base away. Library preparation was by the immunoSEQ multiplex PCR assay. Per the source publication's procedure: A statistical classification framework was built to diagnose cytomegalovirus status from the catalog of TCR beta chain sequences. The table was pulled from immuneACCESS by TCRdb, which kept in-frame rearrangements only. Such tables lose some clones; where checked, under half of the loss comes from unresolved V genes, and the rest has no known cause. D and trimming were read from the DNA, whereas the V and J calls and clone size are those reported in that table. This sample has about 120,000 clones in its table, and roughly 88% of those were observed once. Around 6% of the sample rests with the top ten.

Input material: PBMCs. This sequence was found in a woman aged 18-30 years in good health and CMV-seropositive. The chain joins TRBV5-1 to TRBJ2-2, with TRBD1 matching 11 junction bases. The bases read TGCGCCAGCAGCTTCGGACAGGGGGCAGGAGCCGGGGAGCTGTTTTTT. Translated, this is CASSFGQGAGAGELFF.